Listed here are 9 T cell receptor beta chains from one sample, sequenced in a study of Graves' ophthalmopathy and Graves' hyperthyroidism. CDR3 regions of TCR beta were amplified from RNA transcripts. The library came from an HTBI-primed first-round RT-PCR and a second-round multiplex PCR. Via MiXCR, TCRdb re-called the multiplex PCR reads, giving one row per CDR3 protein. Among 200,000 to 250,000 distinct CDR3 sequences listed, around a fifth were seen once. Input material: peripheral blood. The receptors were sampled from a woman aged 50 to 60 with Graves' ophthalmopathy.

A few counts support this clonotype. A much larger clone lies one base from this, so it may be a read error. V gene TRBV12-3 or TRBV12-4 combines with J gene TRBJ1-5, with a weak D call TRBD1 (5 bases). V was cut by 3 bases and J by 6 bases, with 6 bases left in between. The CDR3 consists of 12 residues. The CDR3 loop is CASSFQGQPQHF. The CDR3, as DNA: TGTGCCAGCAGTTTTCAGGGTCAGCCCCAGCATTTT.

This clonotype showed up many times. The chain combines TRBV29-1 with TRBJ2-2; 11 nucleotides agree with TRBD2. The CDR3 extends over 14 amino acids. Germline V gene data show CDR1 as SQVTM and CDR2 as ANQGSEA. Losses at the gene ends were 6 bases for V and 7 bases for J; bases not matched to a gene: 7. CDR3 in DNA: TGCAGCGTCCCACTAGCGGGAGACGTCGGGGAGCTGTTTTTT. Its translation: CSVPLAGDVGELFF.

The chain uses TRBV6-5 and TRBJ2-5; 11 nucleotides agree with TRBD2. Germline trimming cut 7 bases from V and 1 base from J; bases unmatched to any gene: 5. Germline V gives CDR1 MNHEY, CDR2 SVGAGI. The CDR3 has 15 amino acids. This CDR3 is CASNLAGGTQETQYF. CDR3 nucleotide sequence: TGTGCCAGCAATTTAGCGGGAGGGACCCAAGAGACCCAGTACTTC.

The chain employs TRBV7-9 and TRBJ2-5; maybe TRBD2 (6 bases). The length of the CDR3 is 15 residues. Between the trimmed V and J ends, which lost 5 bases and 5 bases, there was a span of 18 bases. Per the germline V gene, CDR1 is SEHNR and CDR2 is FQNEAQ (reference sequence). DNA of the CDR3: TGTGCCAGCAGCCCAACGTGGGCGGGATTGGAGACCCAGTACTTC. Encoded protein: CASSPTWAGLETQYF.

This clonotype was seen repeatedly, ten times or more. The chain links TRBV6-2 or TRBV6-3 to TRBJ2-7; D gene ambiguous. Germline V lookup: CDR1 MNHEY, CDR2 SVGEGT. The CDR3 runs to 12 residues. The V and J ends lost 8 bases and 7 bases respectively, with 15 bases between them. In nucleotides, the CDR3 is TGTGCCAGCTCGTATTTCGGACGAGAGCAGTACTTC. This gives the protein CASSYFGREQYF.

This clonotype was counted once. This sequence joins TRBV6-4 and TRBJ1-6; D unresolved. The CDR3 consists of 14 residues. Germline V gene data show CDR1 as MRHNA and CDR2 as SNTAGT. The ends were cut back, 2 bases at V and 7 bases at J, with 9 bases in the middle. CDR3 nucleotides: TGTGCCAGCAGTGACGGAGGGATAAATTCACCCCTCCACTTT. This sequence encodes CASSDGGINSPLHF.

The gene calls are TRBV6-1 and TRBJ1-6, with 10 bases fitting TRBD1. This CDR3 region has 16 residues. In germline, CDR1 is MNHNS, CDR2 SASEGT. Unmatched junction bases numbered 8, after V lost 7 bases and J lost 5 bases. The DNA of the CDR3 is TGTGCCAGCACAAAGACCGGGACAGGGGATAATTCACCCCTCCACTTT. Protein product: CASTKTGTGDNSPLHF.

This clonotype was counted at least ten times. This sequence joins TRBV2 and TRBJ2-6; no clear D gene. V was trimmed by 2 bases and J by 3 bases, leaving 8 bases between them. The CDR3 has 15 amino acids. Germline CDR1 and CDR2: SNHLY and FYNNEI. CDR3: CASSEQAGGANVLTF. In nucleotides, the CDR3 is TGTGCCAGCAGTGAACAGGCTGGTGGGGCCAACGTCCTGACTTTC.

This clonotype was seen repeatedly, ten times or more. The rearrangement joins TRBV2 to TRBJ2-7; D unclear. V lost 5 bases and J 5 bases, leaving 13 bases between the germline ends. The CDR3 totals 13 residues. Germline lookup yields CDR1 SNHLY and CDR2 FYNNEI. The CDR3, as DNA: TGTGCCAGCAGTACCCCGGCCGTGAACGAGCAGTACTTC. Translation gives CASSTPAVNEQYF.